This entry lists 11 T cell receptor beta chains sequenced from one sample in a study of cytomegalovirus exposure and HLA in healthy donors. 60 Vbeta and 13 Jbeta primers were used in PCR. Assay: immunoSEQ multiplex PCR; the TCRdb copy retains only in-frame clones and omits some. The repertoire includes 130,000 or so clones, about 80% of them detected once, and approximately 1.9% sits in the top ten. Material for sequencing was PBMCs. Receptors originate from a woman in her forties in good health and CMV-seronegative.

This chain joins TRBV25-1 and TRBJ1-1, with 11 bases fitting TRBD1. From germline, CDR1 is MGHDK and CDR2 SYGVNS. The junction had 3 bases not matched to a gene; V was cut back by 6 bases and J by 3 bases. CDR3 size: 14 residues. CDR3 in amino acids: CASRQGQGDTEAFF. As DNA, the CDR3 is TGTGCCAGCAGACAGGGACAGGGGGACACTGAAGCTTTCTTT. The entire variable domain, with the rest obtained from reference TRBV25-1 and TRBJ1-1, is as follows: EADIYQTPRYLVIGTGKKITLECSQTMGHDKMYWYQQDPGMELHLIHYSYGVNSTEKGDLSSESTVSRIRTEHFPLTLESARPSHTSQYLCASRQGQGDTEAFFGQGTRLTVV.

The chain uses TRBV19 and TRBJ2-2; possible D gene TRBD1, 6 bases. The germline V gene encodes CDR1 LNHDA and CDR2 SQIVND (reference sequence). Deletions cut 7 bases from V and 3 bases from J, with 9 bases between. The CDR3 totals 13 residues. The DNA of the CDR3 is TGTGCCAGTACACAGGGATACACCGGGGAGCTGTTTTTT. Translated, it gives CASTQGYTGELFF.

This clone has just one count. The gene calls are TRBV6-1 and TRBJ2-6; 10 positions match TRBD1. Germline trimming cut 4 bases from V and 0 bases from J; bases unmatched to any gene: 3. This CDR3 is 17 amino acids long. The germline CDR1 and CDR2 sequences are MNHNS and SASEGT. This CDR3 reads CASSGDRGPSGANVLTF. The CDR3 DNA reads as TGTGCCAGCAGTGGGGACAGGGGTCCCTCTGGGGCCAACGTCCTGACTTTC.

This chain uses TRBV29-1 with TRBJ1-2, with 10 bases identical to TRBD1. This CDR3 has 13 residues. J was trimmed by 8 bases and V by 4 bases; bases with no gene match: 7. Germline V gene lookup returns CDR1 SQVTM and CDR2 ANQGSEA. The CDR3 is CSVGFGTGVGYTF. Here the CDR3 DNA reads TGCAGCGTTGGTTTCGGGACAGGGGTCGGCTACACCTTC.

J is TRBJ1-2 and V is TRBV6-5, with D maybe TRBD1 (6 bases). V dropped 6 bases and J dropped 0 bases, with 14 bases sitting between them. The CDR3 has 15 amino acids. CDR1 and CDR2 from the germline V gene are MNHEY and SVGAGI. The chain's CDR3 is CASSPQGLANYGYTF. The CDR3 bases are TGTGCCAGCAGCCCACAGGGCCTAGCTAACTATGGCTACACCTTC.

This clone showed up just a few times. The chain has TRBV5-4 and TRBJ1-1; TRBD1 agrees at 9 bases. The V segment lost 0 bases and the J segment 4 bases; nucleotides outside the gene matches: 4. Germline V gene data show CDR1 as SGHNT and CDR2 as YYREEE (reference sequence). This CDR3 is built from 15 residues. The CDR3 region is CASSLDRGLSTEAFF. The CDR3 nucleotides are TGTGCCAGCAGCTTGGACAGGGGGCTGAGCACTGAAGCTTTCTTT. Full variable domain (remainder filled in from reference TRBV5-4 and TRBJ1-1): ETGVTQSPTHLIKTRGQQVTLRCSSQSGHNTVSWYQQALGQGPQFIFQYYREEENGRGNFPPRFSGLQFPNYSSELNVNALELDDSALYLCASSLDRGLSTEAFFGQGTRLTVV.

The genes are TRBV19 and TRBJ2-5; 8 nucleotides align to TRBD1. V dropped 4 bases and J dropped 5; count of bases not matched to a gene: 6. Germline CDR1 and CDR2: LNHDA and SQIVND (reference sequence). The CDR3 runs 14 residues. CDR3 coding DNA: TGTGCCAGTAGTAAACGGACAGGGAGCGAGACCCAGTACTTC. Protein: CASSKRTGSETQYF.

The chain is built from TRBV28 and TRBJ1-2, with D possibly being TRBD1 (5 bases). This CDR3 spans 18 amino acids. V dropped 0 bases and J dropped 6 bases, with 23 bases sitting between them. Germline assignment: CDR1 MDHEN and CDR2 SYDVKM. CDR3 DNA sequence: TGTGCCAGCAGTTTATGGGGTCCAGGGCAGTTTCTCTCGGATGGCTACACCTTC. Translation: CASSLWGPGQFLSDGYTF.

This sequence joins TRBV4-1 and TRBJ1-2, with no clear D. Trimming removed 2 bases from V and 6 bases from J, with 10 bases in between. This CDR3 comprises 13 residues. CDR1 is MGHRA, CDR2 YSYEKL, per germline. CDR3 sequence (DNA): TGCGCCAGCAGCCAAATAAAGGAGGATGGCTACACCTTC. Its translation is CASSQIKEDGYTF.

The J gene is TRBJ1-6, the V gene TRBV5-1; perhaps TRBD1 as D (6 bases). Trimming left V 5 bases short and J 8 bases short, with 17 bases between. The CDR3 runs to 15 residues. The V gene's germline CDR1 is SGHRS and CDR2 YFSETQ. The CDR3 is CASRFRQARDSPLHF. Here the CDR3 DNA reads TGCGCCAGCAGATTTCGACAGGCTCGGGATTCACCCCTCCACTTT.

The chain couples TRBV27 to TRBJ2-3; 7 nucleotides align to TRBD1. The ends lost 4 bases at V and 8 bases at J; junction bases unmatched: 9. Germline V gene data show CDR1 as MNHEY and CDR2 as SMNVEV (reference sequence). The CDR3 is 14 residues long. Here the CDR3 DNA reads TGTGCCAGCAGTTCTAAACAGGGGTTTGGTACGCAGTATTTT. This encodes CASSSKQGFGTQYF.